These 18 T cell receptor beta chains were all obtained from the same sample, sequenced in a study of blood T cell repertoires in COVID-19. Using immunoSEQ multiplex PCR, the repertoire was profiled, and TCRdb retains in-frame clones only, with some absent. Of fewer than 250,000 clones in the sample, about 86% were seen once. Material: PBMCs or T cells enriched from blood (not recorded which). The receptors derive from a woman aged 40 to 50 with acute COVID-19.

The V gene is TRBV5-5, the J gene TRBJ2-2; 9 bases map to TRBD2. Germline trimming cut 0 bases from V and 7 bases from J; bases unmatched to any gene: 1. The CDR3 runs to 14 residues. Germline-derived CDR1 and CDR2 are SGHKS and YYEKEE (reference sequence). The CDR3 sequence: CASSLVLAGGELFF. The CDR3 DNA sequence: TGTGCCAGCAGCTTGGTACTAGCGGGCGGGGAGCTGTTTTTT. Full variable domain (remainder filled in from reference TRBV5-5 and TRBJ2-2): DAGVTQSPTHLIKTRGQQVTLRCSPISGHKSVSWYQQVLGQGPQFIFQYYEKEERGRGNFPDRFSARQFPNYSSELNVNALLLGDSALYLCASSLVLAGGELFFGEGSRLTVL.

CDR3 residues: CASSPSAGNWPQHF. The CDR3 DNA follows: TGTGCCAGCTCACCATCGGCAGGGAACTGGCCCCAGCATTTT. This chain uses TRBV18 with TRBJ1-5, with TRBD1 as a possible D gene (5 bases). Per germline, CDR1 KGHSH and CDR2 LQKENI. Between the trimmed V and J ends, which lost 2 bases and 9 bases, there was a span of 14 bases. This CDR3 is built from 14 residues.

This chain uses TRBV2 with TRBJ1-2; 8 bases agree with TRBD1. Germline values: CDR1 SNHLY, CDR2 FYNNEI. V was pared by 4 bases and J by 1 base, with 5 bases of the junction left unmatched. The CDR3 loop spans 15 amino acids. The CDR3 coding sequence is TGTGCCAGCAGTGCAGGGGGCAAGGGTAACTATGGCTACACCTTC. It translates to CASSAGGKGNYGYTF.

V gene TRBV27 combines with J gene TRBJ2-7, with 11 positions matching TRBD2. V lost 10 bases and J lost 6; bases outside the gene matches: 11. The CDR3 is 14 amino acids. The V gene's germline CDR1 is MNHEY and CDR2 SMNVEV (reference sequence). The CDR3 loop reads CATHSGLAVSEQYF. CDR3 DNA sequence: TGTGCCACCCATTCGGGACTAGCGGTGAGCGAGCAGTACTTC.

In its sample, this clone was seen once. The chain uses TRBV5-1 and TRBJ2-2, with TRBD1 matching over 9 bases. The CDR3 spans 16 residues. CDR1 is SGHRS, CDR2 YFSETQ, per germline. V lost 4 bases, J lost 6 bases, and 10 bases stayed unmatched. CDR3 loop: CASSITGGAGAGELFF. CDR3 bases: TGCGCCAGCAGCATTACAGGGGGCGCAGGGGCCGGGGAGCTGTTTTTT.

A few counts support this clone. The CDR3 reads CASSFGGAGNQPQHF. CDR3 nucleotide sequence: TGTGCCAGCAGTTTCGGAGGGGCGGGAAATCAGCCCCAGCATTTT. The V call is TRBV28, the J call TRBJ1-5, with D possibly TRBD1 on 5 matching bases. The germline V and J ends were trimmed by 3 bases and 4 bases, with 13 bases remaining between them. There are 15 residues in the CDR3. Germline CDR1 MDHEN, CDR2 SYDVKM.

The CDR3 DNA reads as TGTGCCAGCAGCTTAACTAGCGAGGCGGAAACCCAGTACTTC. This codes for CASSLTSEAETQYF. J is TRBJ2-5 and V is TRBV7-2; 7 positions match TRBD2. The germline V gene has CDR1 SGHTA and CDR2 FQGNSA. The CDR3 sequence is 14 residues long. The V segment lost 2 bases and the J segment 8 bases; nucleotides outside the gene matches: 8.

The chain couples TRBV11-2 to TRBJ1-6; tentatively, D is TRBD1 (5 bases). The length of the CDR3 is 14 residues. Germline V gene data show CDR1 as SGHAT and CDR2 as FQNNGV. V lost 2 bases to trimming and J lost 7 bases, with 9 bases between them. CDR3 bases: TGTGCCAGCAGCTTACAGGGTGCCAATTCACCCCTCCACTTT. It encodes CASSLQGANSPLHF.

This chain's CDR3 is CASSRGVAGVLETQYF. The CDR3 DNA follows: TGTGCCAGCAGCCGAGGGGTAGCGGGAGTGTTGGAGACCCAGTACTTC. The chain recombines TRBV7-9 with TRBJ2-5, with 9 bases identical to TRBD2. Germline V gene data show CDR1 as SEHNR and CDR2 as FQNEAQ (reference sequence). Trimming took 5 bases from V and 5 from J; bases not matched to a gene: 12. This CDR3 is 16 amino acids long. The full variable domain, with the rest looked up from reference TRBV7-9 and TRBJ2-5, is DTGVSQNPRHKITKRGQNVTFRCDPISEHNRLYWYRQTLGQGPEFLTYFQNEAQLEKSRLLSDRFSAERPKGSFSTLEIQRTEQGDSAMYLCASSRGVAGVLETQYFGPGTRLLVL.

The rearrangement uses TRBV24-1 and TRBJ2-1; unclear D gene. Germline lookup yields CDR1 KGHDR and CDR2 SFDVKD. V dropped 3 bases and J dropped 12 bases, with 11 bases sitting between them. The length of the CDR3 is 12 residues. The CDR3 DNA is TGTGCCACCAGTGATCCCTCCGCAGGGCAGTTCTTC. Protein sequence: CATSDPSAGQFF.

The gene calls are TRBV7-9 and TRBJ2-1; D possibly corresponds to TRBD1 (6 bases). CDR1 is SEHNR, CDR2 FQNEAQ, per germline (reference sequence). The germline V and J ends were trimmed by 5 bases and 7 bases, with 12 bases remaining between them. This CDR3 contains 13 residues. CDR3 in amino acids: CASSLIQGNEQFF. In DNA form, the CDR3 reads TGTGCCAGCAGCCTAATACAGGGAAATGAGCAGTTCTTC.

This clone has just one count. The chain carries TRBV19 and TRBJ1-2, with D possibly being TRBD1 (5 bases). CDR3 length: 15 amino acids. Trimming cost V 4 bases and J 6 bases, with 18 bases left between them. Germline lookup yields CDR1 LNHDA and CDR2 SQIVND (reference sequence). The CDR3 DNA follows: TGTGCCAGTAGTAAACTCTCCGGGGGATTAGATGGCTACACCTTC. This translates into CASSKLSGGLDGYTF.

This chain connects TRBV15 to TRBJ2-1; 9 bases align to TRBD2. The V segment lost 1 base and the J segment 7 bases; nucleotides outside the gene matches: 8. The V gene's germline CDR1 is LNHNV and CDR2 YYDKDF (reference sequence). There are 16 residues in the CDR3. The CDR3 DNA follows: TGTGCCACCAGCAGAGGGGCGGGAGGGCCTAAGAATGAGCAGTTCTTC. Translating gives CATSRGAGGPKNEQFF.

The chain links TRBV10-2 to TRBJ1-2, with no clear D. The germline V gene has CDR1 WSHSY and CDR2 SAAADI. Deletions cut 5 bases from V and 8 bases from J, with 9 bases between. This CDR3 has 11 residues. The CDR3 DNA is TGCGCCAGCAGTACAGACCTGGGCTACACCTTC. Its translation is CASSTDLGYTF.

V usage is TRBV7-9 and J usage is TRBJ1-4, with 9 bases lining up with TRBD1. The CDR3 consists of 14 residues. Trimming removed 5 bases from V and 8 bases from J; junction bases left unmatched: 6. Germline CDR1 and CDR2: SEHNR and FQNEAQ (reference sequence). The CDR3 reads CASSAGQGQEKLFF. CDR3 nucleotides: TGTGCCAGCAGCGCGGGACAGGGACAAGAAAAACTGTTTTTT.

This chain links TRBV28 with TRBJ1-6, with D possibly TRBD1 on 6 matching bases. CDR3 length: 14 amino acids. Trimming took 5 bases from V and 9 from J, leaving 14 bases between them. CDR1 MDHEN and CDR2 SYDVKM come from the germline V gene. For the CDR3, the DNA is TGTGCCAGCAGTCCCCAGGGGACGGGTTCACCCCTCCACTTT. Protein sequence: CASSPQGTGSPLHF.

V and J are TRBV11-3 and TRBJ2-1; the D gene is possibly TRBD1 (5 bases). Germline loops: CDR1 SGHNT, CDR2 YENEEA. V was pared by 1 base and J by 8 bases, with 15 bases between. The CDR3 totals 15 residues. The CDR3 bases are TGTGCCAGCAGCTTAGGGGGCCGCGTTGGGGATGAGCAGTTCTTC. Its protein product is CASSLGGRVGDEQFF.

The rearrangement links TRBV6-5 to TRBJ2-7; TRBD1 is a possible D gene (6 bases). This CDR3 is built from 15 residues. Germline V gene lookup returns CDR1 MNHEY and CDR2 SVGAGI. V lost 7 bases to trimming and J lost 0 bases, with 16 bases between them. In nucleotides, the CDR3 is TGTGCCAGCAAATCCTGGCAGGGGAGCTCCTACGAGCAGTACTTC. It codes for CASKSWQGSSYEQYF.